Only a few counts were recorded for the clone carrying this T cell receptor beta chain. This record belongs to a study of human T cells and chemical hapten exposure. Germline-derived CDR1 and CDR2 are LGHNA and YSLEER. The V end was cut by 1 base, the J end by 4 bases, with 12 bases between. The CDR3 length is 15 residues. TCRdb ran MiXCR on the RACE reads and lists one entry per CDR3 protein. The table lists 80,000 to 95,000 distinct CDR3 sequences, roughly 11% of them singletons, with 2.2% in the top ten. Stated time point: patch test 2, 6 weeks after DPC sensitization. Treatment denoted: therapeutic diphenylcyclopropenone sensitization with weekly scalp DPC.

The clonotype was recovered from a man aged 40-49 years with alopecia areata. Some clones in this sample may be carry-over from other donors' samples. The specimen was whole blood, collected in connection with sensitization to the hapten diphenylcyclopropenone (DPC). The genes are TRBV4-3 and TRBJ2-3, with D possibly being TRBD2 (5 bases). DNA for the CDR3: TGCGCCAGCAGCCAAGCGGGAAATTTGGCAGATACGCAGTATTTT. Residues: CASSQAGNLADTQYF.